The sequence of this T cell receptor (beta chain) was determined in a study of CD8 T cells in Susac syndrome. V was shortened by 2 bases and J by 8 bases, with 13 bases between the two germline ends. Germline V gene lookup returns CDR1 SGHRS and CDR2 YFSETQ. This CDR3 region has 13 residues. Random hexamers were used to reverse transcribe the RNA input (0.5 to 1 ug). A multiplex approach, immunoSEQ multiplex PCR, amplified TCR beta CDR3 across 54 Vbeta and 13 Jbeta. Each CDR3 protein is one row after TCRdb ran MiXCR on the immunoSEQ multiplex PCR reads. Among 150,000 to 200,000 distinct CDR3 sequences listed, 90% to 95% were seen once. It was treatment-naive patients with stable or active relapsing-remitting disease who made up the multiple sclerosis controls.

The source of this sequence is a human donor with multiple sclerosis. The sequencing input was CD4+ T cells from PBMCs. The V call is TRBV5-1, the J call TRBJ1-2; D gene uncertain. In nucleotides, the CDR3 is TGCGCCAGCAGCTTACAGCCTGGAGAAGGCTACACCTTC. Translation: CASSLQPGEGYTF. The full variable domain, in which reference TRBV5-1 and TRBJ1-2 provide the parts outside the CDR3, is KAGVTQTPRYLIKTRGQQVTLSCSPISGHRSVSWYQQTPGQGLQFLFEYFSETQRNKGNFPGRFSGRQFSNSRSEMNVSTLELGDSALYLCASSLQPGEGYTFGSGTRLTVV.